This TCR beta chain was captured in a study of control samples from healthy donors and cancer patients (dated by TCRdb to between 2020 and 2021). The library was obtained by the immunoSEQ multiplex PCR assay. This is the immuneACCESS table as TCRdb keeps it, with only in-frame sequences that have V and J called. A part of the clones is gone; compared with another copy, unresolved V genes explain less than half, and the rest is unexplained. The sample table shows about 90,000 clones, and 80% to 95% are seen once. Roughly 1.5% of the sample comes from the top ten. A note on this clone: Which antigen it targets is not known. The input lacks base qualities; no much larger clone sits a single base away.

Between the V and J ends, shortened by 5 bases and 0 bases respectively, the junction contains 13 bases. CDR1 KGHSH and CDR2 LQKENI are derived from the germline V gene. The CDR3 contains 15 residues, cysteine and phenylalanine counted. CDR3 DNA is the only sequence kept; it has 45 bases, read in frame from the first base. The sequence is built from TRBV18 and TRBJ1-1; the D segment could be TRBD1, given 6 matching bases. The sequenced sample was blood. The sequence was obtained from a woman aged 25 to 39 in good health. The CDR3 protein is CASSKTGIMNTEAFF. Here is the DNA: TGTGCCAGCTCAAAAACAGGGATAATGAACACTGAAGCTTTCTTT. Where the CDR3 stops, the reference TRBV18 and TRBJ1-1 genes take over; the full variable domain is NAGVMQNPRHLVRRRGQEARLRCSPMKGHSHVYWYRQLPEEGLKFMVYLQKENIIDESGMPKERFSAEFPKEGPSILRIQQVVRGDSAAYFCASSKTGIMNTEAFFGQGTRLTVV.